This T cell receptor (beta chain) was identified during a study of PD-1 blockade in classical Hodgkin lymphoma. Measured with immunoSEQ multiplex PCR; TCRdb has only the in-frame clones, and not every one. The sample consists of about 46,000 clones, over 70% of them appearing once. The CDR3 is 14 residues long. The V gene end was trimmed by 0 bases and the J gene end by 12 bases; junction bases not matched to a gene: 7. Germline V gene lookup returns CDR1 LGHNA and CDR2 YNFKEQ. Every single patient, without exception, relapsed after autologous stem cell transplantation, and brentuximab vedotin exposure varied.

Sequenced here: peripheral blood mononuclear cells (PBMCs), sampled before the second cycle of nivolumab. The chain has TRBV4-2 and TRBJ2-4; TRBD2 matches 8 bases. The TCR sequence derives from a human donor with classical Hodgkin lymphoma. The CDR3 loop reads CASSQEVTSDPQYF. The CDR3 DNA sequence: TGTGCCAGCAGCCAAGAGGTGACTAGCGACCCTCAGTACTTC.